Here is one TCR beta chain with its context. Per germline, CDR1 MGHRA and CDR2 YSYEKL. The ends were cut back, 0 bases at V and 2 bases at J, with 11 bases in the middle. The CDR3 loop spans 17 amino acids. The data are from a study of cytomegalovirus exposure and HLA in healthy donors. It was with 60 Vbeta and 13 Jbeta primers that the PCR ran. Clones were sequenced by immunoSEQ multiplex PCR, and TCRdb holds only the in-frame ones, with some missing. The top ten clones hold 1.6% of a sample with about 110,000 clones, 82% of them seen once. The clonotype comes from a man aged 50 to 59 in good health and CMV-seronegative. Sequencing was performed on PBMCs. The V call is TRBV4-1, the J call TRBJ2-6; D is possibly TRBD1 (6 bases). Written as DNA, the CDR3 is TGCGCCAGCAGCCAAGAGGGGGCAGTCACTGGGGCCAACGTCCTGACTTTC. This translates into CASSQEGAVTGANVLTF.